The T cell receptor beta chain described here comes from a study of tumor-infiltrating lymphocytes in primary liver carcinoma. Researchers generated TCR beta cDNA from around 0.55 ug of total RNA, relying on a constant-region primer. Libraries covering TCR beta were generated through three nested multiplex PCR rounds (using a slightly modified ARM-PCR). Each CDR3 protein is one row after TCRdb ran MiXCR on the multiplex PCR reads. The repertoire consists of 310,000 or so distinct CDR3 sequences, with nearly 60% occurring once and the leading ten covering about a sixth. Researchers drew blood RNA from unsorted whole blood and extracted germline DNA as well. On this clonotype: Its antigen is not known. A much larger clone sits a single nucleotide away, making a read error possible.

General study findings and limits: Among the pair types, tumor region pairs showed more overlap than tumor-adjacent and tumor-blood pairs.

The TCR sequence derives from a woman aged 25 to 45 with primary liver carcinoma and hepatitis B virus infection. Material for sequencing was peripheral blood.

The CDR3 sequence: CASSQDGAVKYF. The CDR3 DNA reads as TGCGCCAGCAGCCAAGATGGGGCAGTCAAGTACTTC. The chain uses TRBV4-1 and TRBJ2-5; perhaps TRBD1 as D (5 bases). The CDR3 consists of 12 residues. Between the trimmed V and J ends, which lost 0 bases and 12 bases, there was a span of 11 bases. Germline V gives CDR1 MGHRA, CDR2 YSYEKL.